This T cell receptor beta chain was captured by sequencing in a study of post-analysis software for immune sequencing data. Study information: Progressive-relapsing, secondary progressive and relapsing-remitting multiple sclerosis were among the disease courses included. Study findings and constraints: Samples sharing a preparation batch grouped tightly together when assessed by F measure. Five or six TRBV segments were significantly more frequent in patients than in controls. TRBV5-6, TRBV5-1 and TRBV20-1 were among these segments. Versus controls, multiple sclerosis patients showed significantly lower diversity (normalized Chao1).

To note about this clonotype: No antigen is known for it.

V shed 5 bases and J 4 bases; nucleotides not matched to a gene: 10. This CDR3 is 16 amino acids long. Every TCR beta cDNA library bore unique molecular identifiers. Researchers reported roughly 510,000 cDNA molecules coming from approximately 1 to 10 million T cells. Using its own MiXCR run on the PCR reads, TCRdb lists one record per CDR3 protein. The top ten hold approximately 0.6% of the sample, which has roughly 800,000 distinct CDR3 sequences, 30% seen once. The chain recombines TRBV12-3 or TRBV12-4 with TRBJ1-5, with 8 bases aligning to TRBD1. The clonotype was recovered from a girl aged 5 to 17 with multiple sclerosis. Sequencing used blood. CDR3: CASSDHRDRQNQPQHF. CDR3 nucleotides: TGTGCCAGCAGTGATCACCGGGACAGGCAAAATCAGCCCCAGCATTTT.